Shown below are 3 T cell receptor beta chains from a single sample sequenced in a study of T cell responses to AZD1222 COVID-19 vaccine. Data came from immunoSEQ multiplex PCR; TCRdb stores just in-frame clones and leaves some out. Here the sample spans some 200,000 clones, more than 75% being singletons. Sample: peripheral blood, taken on day 0 of AZD1222 vaccination. The receptors derive from an adult in good health.

This clone was recorded only once. This chain connects TRBV11-2 to TRBJ2-1; TRBD2 might be the D (5 bases). The CDR3 consists of 16 residues. Trimming removed 1 base from V and 5 bases from J, with 15 bases in between. Germline loops: CDR1 SGHAT, CDR2 FQNNGV. Written as DNA, the CDR3 is TGTGCCAGCAGCTTAGGTGTTTTGCGGGCCGACAATGAGCAGTTCTTC. Translating gives CASSLGVLRADNEQFF.

The V gene is TRBV5-8, the J gene TRBJ2-7; TRBD2 might be the D (6 bases). V was trimmed by 4 bases and J by 3 bases, leaving 14 bases between them. The V gene's germline CDR1 is SGHTS and CDR2 YDEGEE. The CDR3 runs 14 residues. DNA of the CDR3: TGTGCCAGCAGCCTGCAGGGACTTTACTACGAGCAGTACTTC. It codes for CASSLQGLYYEQYF.

The rearrangement uses TRBV7-6 and TRBJ2-5, with 7 bases that match TRBD2. Losses at the gene ends were 7 bases for V and 5 bases for J; bases not matched to a gene: 16. Germline V gene data show CDR1 as SGHVS and CDR2 as FNYEAQ. This CDR3 has 16 residues. The CDR3 spells CASTEMGGILGETQYF. The CDR3 DNA is TGTGCCAGCACCGAGATGGGGGGGATACTAGGGGAGACCCAGTACTTC.